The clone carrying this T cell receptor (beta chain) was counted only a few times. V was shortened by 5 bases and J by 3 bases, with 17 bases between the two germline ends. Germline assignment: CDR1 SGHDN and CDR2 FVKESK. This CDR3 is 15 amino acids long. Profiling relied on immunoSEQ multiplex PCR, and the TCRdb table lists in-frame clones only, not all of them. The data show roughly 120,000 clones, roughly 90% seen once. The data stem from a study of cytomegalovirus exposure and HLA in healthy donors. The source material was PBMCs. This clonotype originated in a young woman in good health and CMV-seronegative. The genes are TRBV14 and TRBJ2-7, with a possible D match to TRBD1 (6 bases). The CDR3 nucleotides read TGTGCCAGCAGCGTCGCAGGGGCTGGGGACTACGAGCAGTACTTC. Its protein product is CASSVAGAGDYEQYF.